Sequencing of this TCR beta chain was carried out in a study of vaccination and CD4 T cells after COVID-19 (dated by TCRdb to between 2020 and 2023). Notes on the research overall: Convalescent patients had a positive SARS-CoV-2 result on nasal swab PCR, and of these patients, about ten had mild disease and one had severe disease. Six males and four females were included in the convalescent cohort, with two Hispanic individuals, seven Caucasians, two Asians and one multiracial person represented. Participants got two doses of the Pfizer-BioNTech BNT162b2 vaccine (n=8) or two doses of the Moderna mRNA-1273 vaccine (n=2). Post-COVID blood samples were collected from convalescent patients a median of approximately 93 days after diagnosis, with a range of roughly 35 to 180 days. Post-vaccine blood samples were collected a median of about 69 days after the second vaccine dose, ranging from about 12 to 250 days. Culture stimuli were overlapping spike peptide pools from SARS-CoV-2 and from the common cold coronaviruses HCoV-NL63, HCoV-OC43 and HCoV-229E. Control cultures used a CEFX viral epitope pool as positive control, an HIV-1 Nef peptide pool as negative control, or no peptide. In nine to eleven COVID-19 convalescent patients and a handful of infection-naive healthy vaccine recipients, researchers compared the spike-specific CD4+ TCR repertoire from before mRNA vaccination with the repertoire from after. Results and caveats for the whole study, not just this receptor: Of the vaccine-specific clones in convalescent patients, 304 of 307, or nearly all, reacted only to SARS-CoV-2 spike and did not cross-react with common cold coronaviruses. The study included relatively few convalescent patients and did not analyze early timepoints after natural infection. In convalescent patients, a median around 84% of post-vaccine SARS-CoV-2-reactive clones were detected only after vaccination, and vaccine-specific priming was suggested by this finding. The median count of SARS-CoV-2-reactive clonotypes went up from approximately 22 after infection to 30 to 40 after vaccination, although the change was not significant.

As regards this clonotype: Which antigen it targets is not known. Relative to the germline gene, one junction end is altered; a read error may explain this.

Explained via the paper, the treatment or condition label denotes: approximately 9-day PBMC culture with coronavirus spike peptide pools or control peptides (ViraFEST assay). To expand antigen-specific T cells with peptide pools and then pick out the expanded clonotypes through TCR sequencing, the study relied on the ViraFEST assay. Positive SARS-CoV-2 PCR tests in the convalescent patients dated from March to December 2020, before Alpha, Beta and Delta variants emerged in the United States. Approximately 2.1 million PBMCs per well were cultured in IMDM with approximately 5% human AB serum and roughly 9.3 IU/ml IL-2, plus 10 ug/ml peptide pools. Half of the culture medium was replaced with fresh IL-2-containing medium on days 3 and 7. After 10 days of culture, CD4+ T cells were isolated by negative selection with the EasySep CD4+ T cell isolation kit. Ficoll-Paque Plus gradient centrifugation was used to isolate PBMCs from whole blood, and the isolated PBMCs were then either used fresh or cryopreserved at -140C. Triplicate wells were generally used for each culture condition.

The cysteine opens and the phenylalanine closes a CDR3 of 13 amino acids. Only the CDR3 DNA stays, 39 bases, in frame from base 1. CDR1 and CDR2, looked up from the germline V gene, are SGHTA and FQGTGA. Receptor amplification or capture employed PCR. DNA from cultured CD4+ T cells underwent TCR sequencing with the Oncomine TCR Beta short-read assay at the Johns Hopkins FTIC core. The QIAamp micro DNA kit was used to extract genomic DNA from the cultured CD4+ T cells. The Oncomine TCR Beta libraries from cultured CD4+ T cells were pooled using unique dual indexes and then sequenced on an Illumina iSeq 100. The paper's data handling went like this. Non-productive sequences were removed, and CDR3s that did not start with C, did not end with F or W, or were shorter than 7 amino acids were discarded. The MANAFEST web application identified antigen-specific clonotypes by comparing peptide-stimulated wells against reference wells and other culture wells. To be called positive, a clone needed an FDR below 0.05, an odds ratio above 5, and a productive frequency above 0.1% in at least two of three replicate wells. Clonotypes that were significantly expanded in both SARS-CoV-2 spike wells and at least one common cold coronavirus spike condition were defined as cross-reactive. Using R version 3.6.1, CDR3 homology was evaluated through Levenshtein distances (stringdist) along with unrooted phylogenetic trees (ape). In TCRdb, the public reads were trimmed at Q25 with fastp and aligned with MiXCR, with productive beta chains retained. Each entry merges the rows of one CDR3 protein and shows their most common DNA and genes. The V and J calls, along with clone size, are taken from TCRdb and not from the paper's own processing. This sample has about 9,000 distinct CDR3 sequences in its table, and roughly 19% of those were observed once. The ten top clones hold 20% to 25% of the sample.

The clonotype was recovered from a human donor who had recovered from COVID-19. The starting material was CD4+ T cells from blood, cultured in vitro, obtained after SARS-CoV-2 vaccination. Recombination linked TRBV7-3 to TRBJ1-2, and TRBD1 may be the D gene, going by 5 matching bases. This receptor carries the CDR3 CAGSLNGAGGYTF. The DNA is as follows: TGTGCCGGCAGCTTAAACGGCGCAGGGGGCTACACCTTC.